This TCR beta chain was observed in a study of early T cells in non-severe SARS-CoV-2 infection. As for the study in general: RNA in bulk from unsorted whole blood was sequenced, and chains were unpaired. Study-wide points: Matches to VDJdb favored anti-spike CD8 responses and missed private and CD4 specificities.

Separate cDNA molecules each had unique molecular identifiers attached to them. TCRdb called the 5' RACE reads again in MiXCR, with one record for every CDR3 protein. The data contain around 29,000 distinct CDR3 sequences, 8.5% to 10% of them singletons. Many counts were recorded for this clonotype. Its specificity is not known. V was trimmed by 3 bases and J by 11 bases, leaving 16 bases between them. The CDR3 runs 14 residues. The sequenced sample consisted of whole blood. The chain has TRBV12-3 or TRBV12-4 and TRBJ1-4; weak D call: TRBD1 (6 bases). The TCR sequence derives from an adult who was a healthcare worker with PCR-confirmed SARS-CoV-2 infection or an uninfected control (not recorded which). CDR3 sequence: CASSFGGPGGKLFF. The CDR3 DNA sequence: TGTGCCAGCAGTTTTGGGGGGCCCGGAGGTAAACTGTTTTTT.